These 29 T cell receptor beta chains originate from one sample sequenced in a study of cytomegalovirus exposure and HLA in healthy donors. Vbeta (60) and Jbeta (13) primers were used in the PCR. Data came from immunoSEQ multiplex PCR; TCRdb stores just in-frame clones and leaves some out. The data contain some 150,000 clones, about three fifths of them singletons. Sequencing input: PBMCs. The receptors were gathered from a woman aged 25 to 39 in good health and CMV-seropositive.

A few counts support this clone. The chain couples TRBV4-1 to TRBJ1-3; D is unclear. This CDR3 comprises 14 residues. Germline V lookup: CDR1 MGHRA, CDR2 YSYEKL. V lost 1 base and J 5 bases, leaving 9 bases between the germline ends. CDR3 bases: TGCGCCAGCAGCCAAGCCTTCGTCCGAAACACCATATATTTT. Protein product: CASSQAFVRNTIYF.

V is TRBV4-1 and J is TRBJ2-1; D gene unclear. This CDR3 comprises 16 residues. Looked up from germline, CDR1 is MGHRA and CDR2 is YSYEKL. Trimming took off 1 base at V and 0 bases at J, with 10 bases between the two ends. This chain's CDR3 is CASSQVPESSYNEQFF. The CDR3, as DNA: TGCGCCAGCAGCCAAGTACCGGAGAGCTCCTACAATGAGCAGTTCTTC.

A single count supports this clone. This chain joins TRBV6-1 and TRBJ2-3; D may be TRBD2 (6 bases). The germline gives CDR1 MNHNS, CDR2 SASEGT. Trimming left V 4 bases short and J 2 bases short, with 10 bases between. The CDR3 consists of 14 residues. The CDR3 loop is CASSGRGYTDTQYF. CDR3 bases: TGTGCCAGCAGTGGGAGGGGCTACACAGATACGCAGTATTTT.

There are a few counts of this clone. The chain links TRBV19 to TRBJ1-5; tentatively, D is TRBD1 (6 bases). In germline, CDR1 is LNHDA, CDR2 SQIVND (reference sequence). The CDR3 runs to 14 residues. Trimming shortened V by 4 bases and J by 3 bases, and 10 bases separated the two germline ends. The CDR3 is CASSKGDYNQPQHF. CDR3 DNA: TGTGCCAGTAGTAAGGGGGACTACAATCAGCCCCAGCATTTT. The complete variable domain, with remaining parts taken from reference TRBV19 and TRBJ1-5, reads DGGITQSPKYLFRKEGQNVTLSCEQNLNHDAMYWYRQDPGQGLRLIYYSQIVNDFQKGDIAEGYSVSREKKESFPLTVTSAQKNPTAFYLCASSKGDYNQPQHFGDGTRLSIL.

The CDR3 DNA follows: TGCGCCAGCAGCCAGGGGGACACTGAAGCTTTCTTT. It translates to CASSQGDTEAFF. V and J are TRBV10-2 and TRBJ1-1, with 7 nucleotides matching TRBD1. The V gene end was trimmed by 6 bases and the J gene end by 3 bases; junction bases not matched to a gene: 1. Germline V gene data show CDR1 as WSHSY and CDR2 as SAAADI. This CDR3 contains 12 residues.

The chain joins TRBV10-2 to TRBJ2-5, with 8 bases matching TRBD1. Germline V CDR1 and CDR2: WSHSY, SAAADI. J was trimmed by 5 bases and V by 6 bases; bases with no gene match: 11. This CDR3 has 15 residues. The CDR3 DNA is TGCGCCAGCAGCGGGTTCCAGGGGGCGGGGGAGACCCAGTACTTC. Protein product: CASSGFQGAGETQYF.

This clone appeared a single time. Relative to the germline gene, one junction end is altered; a read error may explain this. The chain is built from TRBV4-1 and TRBJ2-2; a weak D match, TRBD2 (6 bases). CDR3 size: 17 residues. Germline CDR1 is MGHRA and CDR2 is YSYEKL. The CDR3 bases are TGCGCCAGCACCCAAGAATTTGGCGGGGACGTCGGCGGGGAGCTGTTTTTT. Its translation: CASTQEFGGDVGGELFF.

The chain carries TRBV2 and TRBJ2-7, with TRBD1 matching over 7 bases. Trimming at V came to 6 bases and at J to 1 base, leaving 6 bases not matched to a gene. This CDR3 has 14 residues. Germline values: CDR1 SNHLY, CDR2 FYNNEI. CDR3 DNA sequence: TGTGCCAGCAGAGGGGACAGAAATTCCTACGAGCAGTACTTC. This translates into CASRGDRNSYEQYF. Full variable domain (rest looked up from reference TRBV2 and TRBJ2-7): EPEVTQTPSHQVTQMGQEVILRCVPISNHLYFYWYRQILGQKVEFLVSFYNNEISEKSEIFDDQFSVERPDGSNFTLKIRSTKLEDSAMYFCASRGDRNSYEQYFGPGTRLTVT.

The chain couples TRBV28 to TRBJ2-7; 8 bases are shared with TRBD1. The CDR3 contains 14 residues. Trimming took 4 bases from V and 2 from J; bases not matched to a gene: 4. Germline V gene sequence: CDR1 MDHEN, CDR2 SYDVKM. The CDR3 spells CASSSGQAPYEQYF. The CDR3 DNA reads TGTGCCAGCAGTTCGGGACAGGCCCCCTACGAGCAGTACTTC. Together with reference TRBV28 and TRBJ2-7, the CDR3 gives the full variable domain: DVKVTQSSRYLVKRTGEKVFLECVQDMDHENMFWYRQDPGLGLRLIYFSYDVKMKEKGDIPEGYSVSREKKERFSLILESASTNQTSMYLCASSSGQAPYEQYFGPGTRLTVT.

The chain carries TRBV30 and TRBJ2-2, with TRBD1 matching 9 bases. The CDR3 totals 14 residues. Germline CDR1 and CDR2: GTSNPN and SVGIG (reference sequence). After removal of 4 bases from V and 5 bases from J, the junction contained 5 bases not matched to a gene. Written as DNA, the CDR3 is TGTGCCTGGAACAGGGGGCGGCGTACCGGGGAGCTGTTTTTT. Translated, it gives CAWNRGRRTGELFF.

CDR3 DNA: TGTGCCAGCACCCAAGTGGCGGGACTAGCGGGGGAAACTAATGAGCAGTTCTTC. This translates into CASTQVAGLAGETNEQFF. The chain uses TRBV7-9 and TRBJ2-1; TRBD2 matches 14 bases. The CDR3 is made up of 18 amino acids. CDR1 is SEHNR, CDR2 FQNEAQ, per germline (reference sequence). J gave up 7 bases and V 7 bases, and 15 bases lay outside the gene matches. The full variable domain, in which reference TRBV7-9 and TRBJ2-1 provide the parts outside the CDR3, is DTGVSQNPRHKITKRGQNVTFRCDPISEHNRLYWYRQTLGQGPEFLTYFQNEAQLEKSRLLSDRFSAERPKGSFSTLEIQRTEQGDSAMYLCASTQVAGLAGETNEQFFGPGTRLTVL.

V is TRBV5-1 and J is TRBJ2-5; D perhaps matches TRBD2 (6 bases). The CDR3 loop spans 15 amino acids. Germline V gene sequence: CDR1 SGHRS, CDR2 YFSETQ. Between the trimmed V and J ends, which lost 2 bases and 5 bases, there was a span of 16 bases. CDR3 bases: TGCGCCAGCAGCTTCGCCGGAGCCCGGGGGGAGACCCAGTACTTC. Its protein product is CASSFAGARGETQYF.

V gene TRBV7-2 combines with J gene TRBJ2-7, with 8 positions matching TRBD2. Germline CDR1 reads SGHTA; CDR2 reads FQGNSA. CDR3 length: 18 amino acids. Trimming at V came to 0 bases and at J to 4 bases, leaving 14 bases not matched to a gene. CDR3 sequence reads: CASSLARFGREVRYEQYF. The CDR3 DNA is TGTGCCAGCAGCTTAGCGCGGTTTGGGCGGGAGGTTAGGTACGAGCAGTACTTC.

V usage is TRBV30 and J usage is TRBJ1-4; maybe TRBD1 (5 bases). V gave up 1 base and J gave up 10 bases, with 13 bases separating them. Germline CDR1 GTSNPN, CDR2 SVGIG (reference sequence). The CDR3 sequence is 13 residues long. The chain's CDR3 is CAWSGGVYGKLFF. The CDR3 DNA is TGTGCCTGGAGTGGGGGCGTCTATGGAAAACTGTTTTTT.

Details on this clone: Given the absence of the conserved phenylalanine or tryptophan at the CDR3 end, a read error is likely. The limits of the CDR3 on the DNA are not certain, so only TCRdb's listed CDR3 is given. The V and J genes are TRBV28 and TRBJ1-1; the DNA was not compared with TRBD1, the D call given in the table. Including both end residues, the CDR3 is 12 amino acids long. Germline CDR1 is MDHEN and CDR2 is SYDVKM. CDR3 loop: CASIQQGGGVFL.

The V gene is TRBV27, the J gene TRBJ2-5, with 10 bases that match TRBD2. V lost 5 bases, J lost 3 bases, and 9 bases stayed unmatched. The CDR3 length is 16 residues. Per germline, CDR1 MNHEY and CDR2 SMNVEV (reference sequence). CDR3 sequence: CASSLRTSGMEETQYF. The CDR3 nucleotides are TGTGCCAGCAGTCTAAGGACTAGCGGAATGGAAGAGACCCAGTACTTC.

The chain employs TRBV6-6 and TRBJ1-4; 7 bases match TRBD1. Germline V gene data show CDR1 as MNHNY and CDR2 as SVGAGI (reference sequence). The CDR3 is made up of 14 amino acids. V gave up 4 bases and J gave up 7 bases; unmatched junction bases: 6. CDR3 amino acids: CASSSDRALEKLFF. The DNA of the CDR3 is TGTGCCAGCAGTTCTGACAGGGCACTTGAAAAACTGTTTTTT.

The chain links TRBV6-1 to TRBJ1-1; D is unresolved. Germline assignment: CDR1 MNHNS and CDR2 SASEGT. V was clipped by 2 bases and J by 6 bases, with 4 bases between them. The CDR3 loop spans 11 amino acids. The CDR3 protein is CASSESPEAFF. The CDR3 DNA reads TGTGCCAGCAGTGAAAGCCCTGAAGCTTTCTTT.

V gene TRBV28 combines with J gene TRBJ1-2; the D is unclear. Deletions cut 5 bases from V and 5 bases from J, with 9 bases between. CDR1 MDHEN and CDR2 SYDVKM come from the germline V gene. There are 12 residues in the CDR3. The CDR3 bases are TGTGCCAGCAGTGGTCCGGGGTATGGCTACACCTTC. Amino acids: CASSGPGYGYTF.

The chain recombines TRBV19 with TRBJ1-5; tentatively, D is TRBD1 (5 bases). This CDR3 comprises 13 residues. V lost 5 bases to trimming and J lost 6 bases, with 11 bases between them. CDR1 and CDR2 from the germline V gene are LNHDA and SQIVND (reference sequence). The CDR3 DNA follows: TGTGCCAGTAGTTCGACAGTCAGTCAGCCCCAGCATTTT. Protein: CASSSTVSQPQHF.

The gene calls are TRBV5-1 and TRBJ2-6; the match to TRBD1 covers 9 bases. The CDR3 consists of 22 residues. The V and J ends lost 4 bases and 0 bases, in that order; junction bases with no gene match: 20. Germline loops: CDR1 SGHRS, CDR2 YFSETQ. CDR3 in amino acids: CASSGQGQGYKEWASGANVLTF. As DNA, the CDR3 is TGCGCCAGCAGCGGACAGGGGCAGGGATACAAAGAATGGGCCTCTGGGGCCAACGTCCTGACTTTC. The variable domain in full, with the rest retrieved from reference TRBV5-1 and TRBJ2-6, is KAGVTQTPRYLIKTRGQQVTLSCSPISGHRSVSWYQQTPGQGLQFLFEYFSETQRNKGNFPGRFSGRQFSNSRSEMNVSTLELGDSALYLCASSGQGQGYKEWASGANVLTFGAGSRLTVL.

In its sample, this clone was seen a few times. The rearrangement joins TRBV6-4 to TRBJ2-7; weak D call: TRBD2 (6 bases). CDR3 length: 13 amino acids. Per germline, CDR1 MRHNA and CDR2 SNTAGT. The V end was cut by 3 bases, the J end by 6 bases, with 12 bases between. CDR3 residues: CASSEEGLGEQYF. The CDR3 region has the DNA TGTGCCAGCAGTGAGGAGGGTCTCGGCGAGCAGTACTTC.

The rearrangement links TRBV5-4 to TRBJ1-5; 8 bases fit TRBD1. There are 14 residues in the CDR3. Germline CDR1 and CDR2: SGHNT and YYREEE (reference sequence). V lost 0 bases and J lost 7; bases outside the gene matches: 3. The CDR3 region is CASSLGQGSQPQHF. The CDR3 region has the DNA TGTGCCAGCAGCTTGGGACAGGGGAGCCAGCCCCAGCATTTT.

This clone was recorded a few times. The rearrangement joins TRBV7-2 to TRBJ1-3; D is perhaps TRBD1 (5 bases). The CDR3 runs to 16 residues. Trimming stripped 2 bases from V and 3 bases from J, with 14 bases between. Germline CDR1 is SGHTA and CDR2 is FQGNSA. CDR3: CASSLWGGAGGNTIYF. The CDR3 nucleotides are TGTGCCAGCAGCTTATGGGGAGGGGCTGGTGGAAACACCATATATTTT.

This chain links TRBV5-1 with TRBJ2-1; TRBD2 is a possible D gene (6 bases). This CDR3 is 15 amino acids long. Germline CDR1 SGHRS, CDR2 YFSETQ. V was clipped by 0 bases and J by 6 bases, with 13 bases between them. This chain's CDR3 is CASSLVGGNLNEQFF. The CDR3 region has the DNA TGCGCCAGCAGCTTGGTCGGCGGGAACCTCAATGAGCAGTTCTTC.

The rearrangement links TRBV2 to TRBJ2-1; 8 bases align to TRBD2. The CDR3 covers 15 residues. Germline V gene lookup returns CDR1 SNHLY and CDR2 FYNNEI. V lost 2 bases, J lost 4 bases, and 4 bases stayed unmatched. The CDR3 bases are TGTGCCAGCAGTGAATGGCTAGCGGGTTACAATGAGCAGTTCTTC. Translated: CASSEWLAGYNEQFF.

This clone is a singleton in its sample. The chain uses TRBV4-1 and TRBJ2-7; the match to TRBD2 covers 7 bases. The ends lost 0 bases at V and 4 bases at J; junction bases unmatched: 6. Germline V gene sequence: CDR1 MGHRA, CDR2 YSYEKL. The CDR3 spans 15 residues. The DNA for the CDR3 is TGCGCCAGCAGCCAAGATGCGGGAGTAGGGTACGAGCAGTACTTC. Residues: CASSQDAGVGYEQYF.

Here the CDR3 DNA reads TGCAGCGTTGTGAGGGCCGGGACTAGCCGGGGTACGCAGTATTTT. Its translation: CSVVRAGTSRGTQYF. V is TRBV29-1 and J is TRBJ2-3; the match to TRBD2 covers 9 bases. The germline CDR1 and CDR2 sequences are SQVTM and ANQGSEA. V was clipped by 4 bases and J by 8 bases; unmatched bases: 13. This CDR3 has 15 amino acids.

This clone has only one observation. The chain is built from TRBV11-1 and TRBJ1-3; D unclear. The V gene's germline CDR1 is SGHAT and CDR2 FQDESV (reference sequence). V lost 4 bases, J lost 1 base, and 17 bases lay in between. CDR3 length equals 17 residues. In DNA, the CDR3 is TGTGCCAGCAGCTCCGGAGGCTCTTTACGTTCTGGAAACACCATATATTTT. Its translation: CASSSGGSLRSGNTIYF.